The 31 T cell receptor beta chains presented below share a single source sample, sequenced in a study of T cells in Graves' hyperthyroidism and ophthalmopathy. RNA transcripts gave rise to amplified TCR beta CDR3 regions. HTBI primers were the set used in a first-round RT-PCR of the TCR CDR3. TCRdb re-derived calls from the multiplex PCR reads in MiXCR, one entry per CDR3 protein. The sample includes about 350,000 distinct CDR3 sequences, roughly 15% of them seen just once. Input material: blood. The receptor set was obtained from a woman aged 25 to 39 with Graves' hyperthyroidism that later progressed to Graves' ophthalmopathy.

This clonotype was observed a handful of times. One base away lies a much larger clone, so this may be a sequencing read error. This chain joins TRBV11-3 and TRBJ1-1, with 9 bases lining up with TRBD1. The length of the CDR3 is 16 residues. Germline lookup yields CDR1 SGHNT and CDR2 YENEEA. The trim removed 5 bases at V and 5 bases at J, leaving 12 bases unmatched. DNA of the CDR3: TGTGCCAGCAGCCTTTCCGGGACAGGGAGCCCAACTGAAGCTTTCTTT. It encodes CASSLSGTGSPTEAFF.

There are many counts of this clonotype. The chain is built from TRBV6-2 or TRBV6-3 and TRBJ2-3, with D hard to call. Trimming shortened V by 7 bases and J by 2 bases, and 19 bases separated the two germline ends. The CDR3 extends over 16 amino acids. Germline V CDR1 and CDR2: MNHEY, SVGEGT. CDR3 DNA: TGTGCCAGCACCCAAAGTAGGCTCCCTCACACAGATACGCAGTATTTT. It yields the protein CASTQSRLPHTDTQYF.

The V call is TRBV29-1, the J call TRBJ2-1; perhaps TRBD1 as D (5 bases). Germline assignment: CDR1 SQVTM and CDR2 ANQGSEA. The CDR3 consists of 12 residues. Trimming took off 0 bases at V and 5 bases at J, with 5 bases between the two ends. The CDR3 DNA is TGCAGCGTTGAAGAGGGGCACAATGAGCAGTTCTTC. Translated: CSVEEGHNEQFF.

This clonotype occurred many times. J is TRBJ2-7 and V is TRBV3-1; 8 bases map to TRBD1. Germline loops: CDR1 LGHDT, CDR2 YNNKEL (reference sequence). This CDR3 has 17 residues. Trimming took 0 bases from V and 3 from J; bases not matched to a gene: 10. CDR3 in DNA: TGTGCCAGCAGCCAAGATCGTGGTGGACAGGGCTTCTACGAGCAGTACTTC. Its protein product is CASSQDRGGQGFYEQYF.

The chain is built from TRBV5-1 and TRBJ2-7; 9 bases match TRBD1. This CDR3 contains 16 residues. Germline trimming cut 1 base from V and 2 bases from J; bases unmatched to any gene: 7. In germline, CDR1 is SGHRS, CDR2 YFSETQ. In DNA form, the CDR3 reads TGCGCCAGCAGCTTGCGCACAGGGGGCCAAGCCTACGAGCAGTACTTC. It is translated as CASSLRTGGQAYEQYF. The whole variable domain, remainder taken from reference TRBV5-1 and TRBJ2-7, is KAGVTQTPRYLIKTRGQQVTLSCSPISGHRSVSWYQQTPGQGLQFLFEYFSETQRNKGNFPGRFSGRQFSNSRSEMNVSTLELGDSALYLCASSLRTGGQAYEQYFGPGTRLTVT.

This clonotype was seen a handful of times. This rearrangement joins TRBV5-1 to TRBJ1-1; tentatively, D is TRBD1 (5 bases). V lost 3 bases to trimming and J lost 0 bases, with 9 bases between them. Per the germline V gene, CDR1 is SGHRS and CDR2 is YFSETQ. The CDR3 has 14 amino acids. The CDR3 DNA reads as TGCGCCAGCAGCTCGGGACCGGTGAACACTGAAGCTTTCTTT. Its translation: CASSSGPVNTEAFF.

Ten or more counts support this clonotype. The chain is built from TRBV9 and TRBJ1-4; D unresolved. V was shortened by 3 bases and J by 3 bases, with 12 bases between the two germline ends. Germline V gives CDR1 SGDLS, CDR2 YYNGEE. The CDR3 sequence is 15 residues long. DNA for the CDR3: TGTGCCAGCAGCGACTCAGGAGTCTCTAATGAAAAACTGTTTTTT. Its translation: CASSDSGVSNEKLFF.

This rearrangement joins TRBV6-2 or TRBV6-3 to TRBJ2-7; D unresolved. V was pared by 2 bases and J by 3 bases, with 5 bases between. The germline CDR1 and CDR2 sequences are MNHEY and SVGEGT. The CDR3 is 12 residues long. The CDR3 sequence: CASSYGNYEQYF. Here the CDR3 DNA reads TGTGCCAGCAGTTACGGTAACTACGAGCAGTACTTC.

This clonotype has a count of ten or more. This chain joins TRBV3-1 and TRBJ2-7; D is uncertain. This CDR3 is 15 amino acids long. The ends were cut back, 0 bases at V and 0 bases at J, with 9 bases in the middle. From germline, CDR1 is LGHDT and CDR2 YNNKEL (reference sequence). The CDR3 region is CASSQDLSISYEQYF. DNA for the CDR3: TGTGCCAGCAGCCAAGATCTCAGTATCTCCTACGAGCAGTACTTC.

The chain combines TRBV20-1 with TRBJ2-2; D gene uncertain. The germline CDR1 and CDR2 sequences are DFQATT and SNEGSKA (reference sequence). The CDR3 has 12 residues. The V gene lost 0 bases and the J gene lost 3 bases, with 2 bases spanning the gap. This chain's CDR3 is CSAREDTGELFF. CDR3 nucleotides: TGCAGTGCTAGAGAGGACACCGGGGAGCTGTTTTTT.

This clonotype turned up a few times. J is TRBJ1-2 and V is TRBV20-1; D not certain. V lost 1 base, J lost 0 bases, and 6 bases lay in between. The CDR3 is 13 amino acids. CDR1 and CDR2 from the germline V gene are DFQATT and SNEGSKA (reference sequence). Here the CDR3 reads CSARGSTNYGYTF. CDR3 in DNA: TGCAGTGCTAGAGGTTCAACTAACTATGGCTACACCTTC.

This clonotype occurred a few times. This chain uses TRBV12-3 or TRBV12-4 with TRBJ2-1, with D possibly matching TRBD2 (5 bases). Between the trimmed V and J ends, which lost 8 bases and 9 bases, there was a span of 20 bases. The CDR3 is 14 amino acids. In DNA form, the CDR3 reads TGTGCCAGCCAATCAAACCTCGGGGTCCCTGAGCAGTTCTTC. This encodes CASQSNLGVPEQFF.

The chain uses TRBV7-8 and TRBJ2-1; no reliable D call. Germline V gives CDR1 SGHVS, CDR2 FQNEAQ. The CDR3 spans 12 residues. V lost 3 bases and J 7 bases, leaving 7 bases between the germline ends. CDR3 sequence: CASSFAWNEQFF. The CDR3 DNA sequence: TGTGCCAGCAGCTTTGCCTGGAATGAGCAGTTCTTC.

This clonotype was counted at least ten times. The chain links TRBV18 to TRBJ1-5; 10 bases map to TRBD1. CDR3 length: 17 amino acids. V shed 4 bases and J 5 bases; nucleotides not matched to a gene: 11. The germline gives CDR1 KGHSH, CDR2 LQKENI. The CDR3 reads CASSLNQGQGVDQPQHF. As DNA, the CDR3 is TGTGCCAGCTCACTAAACCAAGGACAGGGGGTTGATCAGCCCCAGCATTTT.

In this sample, this clonotype turned up many times. This rearrangement joins TRBV7-9 to TRBJ1-2, with D unclear. Germline V gives CDR1 SEHNR, CDR2 FQNEAQ (reference sequence). Trimming took 1 base from V and 4 from J, leaving 7 bases between them. The length of the CDR3 is 13 residues. The CDR3 bases are TGTGCCAGCAGCTTAGAGAACAGCTATGGCTACACCTTC. This codes for CASSLENSYGYTF.

This clonotype turned up a few times. This sequence joins TRBV29-1 and TRBJ1-5; TRBD1 aligns across 9 bases. The CDR3 contains 14 residues. Per germline, CDR1 SQVTM and CDR2 ANQGSEA. J gave up 7 bases and V 6 bases, and 10 bases lay outside the gene matches. The CDR3 coding sequence is TGCAGCGTCGTAACAGGGGGCGCGGGGCAGCCCCAGCATTTT. Translated, it gives CSVVTGGAGQPQHF.

This clonotype came up many times. This sequence joins TRBV28 and TRBJ2-2; D perhaps matches TRBD2 (5 bases). This CDR3 has 15 residues. In germline, CDR1 is MDHEN, CDR2 SYDVKM. V lost 5 bases and J lost 1, with 11 bases in between. CDR3 sequence reads: CASSPRGRNTGELFF. CDR3 in DNA: TGTGCCAGCAGTCCCCGGGGTAGGAACACCGGGGAGCTGTTTTTT.

A few counts support this clonotype. This chain connects TRBV5-1 to TRBJ2-2; 14 bases are a match to TRBD2. The trim removed 0 bases at V and 4 bases at J, leaving 11 bases unmatched. The CDR3 covers 20 residues. From germline, CDR1 is SGHRS and CDR2 YFSETQ. CDR3 sequence (DNA): TGCGCCAGCAGCTTGGAGCTAATAGGACTAGCGGGAGGAGCCACCGGGGAGCTGTTTTTT. Translating it yields CASSLELIGLAGGATGELFF.

Ten or more counts support this clonotype. CDR3 loop: CASSPGGRDGYTF. For the CDR3, the DNA is TGCGCCAGCAGCCCGGGGGGGCGAGATGGCTACACCTTC. J is TRBJ1-2 and V is TRBV5-1; TRBD1 might be the D (6 bases). The CDR3 is 13 residues long. Germline CDR1 reads SGHRS; CDR2 reads YFSETQ. V lost 4 bases to trimming and J lost 6 bases, with 13 bases between them.

The V gene is TRBV7-9, the J gene TRBJ1-3; unclear D gene. The CDR3 covers 18 residues. Trimming stripped 5 bases from V and 0 bases from J, with 20 bases between. Germline V gene lookup returns CDR1 SEHNR and CDR2 FQNEAQ (reference sequence). The DNA for the CDR3 is TGTGCCAGCAGCCCCGCCTTAACCGAGCAGGCCTCTGGAAACACCATATATTTT. This translates into CASSPALTEQASGNTIYF.

The chain employs TRBV20-1 and TRBJ1-6; D ambiguous. The CDR3 spans 15 residues. V was trimmed by 2 bases and J by 7 bases, leaving 15 bases between them. CDR1 and CDR2 (germline): DFQATT, SNEGSKA (reference sequence). CDR3 in amino acids: CSARPPTGRNSPLHF. The CDR3 nucleotides are TGCAGTGCTAGACCGCCGACCGGGAGGAATTCACCCCTCCACTTT.

This clonotype has just a few counts. The V and J genes are TRBV11-2 and TRBJ1-4; D unresolved. From germline, CDR1 is SGHAT and CDR2 FQNNGV. The V end was cut by 0 bases, the J end by 12 bases, with 23 bases between. The CDR3 has 17 residues. The CDR3, as DNA: TGTGCCAGCAGCTTAGATTGGGAAGCCGCAACTAATGAGGAACTGTTTTTT. Protein product: CASSLDWEAATNEELFF.

This clonotype was counted at least ten times. This chain connects TRBV20-1 to TRBJ1-6; no definite D call. CDR1 and CDR2 from the germline V gene are DFQATT and SNEGSKA (reference sequence). The CDR3 covers 15 residues. The V gene lost 0 bases and the J gene lost 8 bases, with 14 bases spanning the gap. CDR3 protein: CSARDLGKPHSPLHF. CDR3 DNA: TGCAGTGCTAGAGATCTGGGGAAACCGCATTCACCCCTCCACTTT.

This chain connects TRBV11-2 to TRBJ2-1; D is unresolved. The V end lost 2 bases, the J end lost 0 bases, and 17 bases lay between the germline ends. This CDR3 is 18 amino acids long. CDR1 is SGHAT and CDR2 is FQNNGV in the germline V gene. The CDR3 nucleotides read TGTGCCAGCAGCTTACACAATTTTTATACGAGCTCCTACAATGAGCAGTTCTTC. Its protein product is CASSLHNFYTSSYNEQFF.

The V call is TRBV7-9, the J call TRBJ1-2, with 7 nucleotides matching TRBD1. V gave up 5 bases and J gave up 0 bases; unmatched junction bases: 6. CDR1 is SEHNR and CDR2 is FQNEAQ in the germline V gene (reference sequence). This CDR3 spans 15 amino acids. CDR3 protein: CASSLGDSANYGYTF. CDR3 sequence (DNA): TGTGCCAGCAGCCTCGGGGACAGCGCTAACTATGGCTACACCTTC.

This clonotype occurred many times. The J gene is TRBJ2-3, the V gene TRBV27; either TRBD1 or TRBD2 may supply D (5 bases each). Germline V CDR1 and CDR2: MNHEY, SMNVEV (reference sequence). Between the trimmed V and J ends, which lost 2 bases and 4 bases, there was a span of 16 bases. This CDR3 contains 16 residues. The CDR3 loop reads CASSLLGPTMADTQYF. CDR3 nucleotides: TGTGCCAGCAGTTTACTGGGACCCACGATGGCAGATACGCAGTATTTT.

The chain combines TRBV2 with TRBJ1-6; D is undetermined. The germline V gene encodes CDR1 SNHLY and CDR2 FYNNEI. V lost 5 bases, J lost 9 bases, and 17 bases lay in between. The CDR3 covers 15 residues. The CDR3 coding sequence is TGTGCCAGCAGTCTAAGGAGGGTAGGAAGTTCACCCCTCCACTTT. Translating gives CASSLRRVGSSPLHF.

This clonotype occurred many times. The V call is TRBV11-2, the J call TRBJ2-1, with 16 nucleotides matching TRBD2. V dropped 2 bases and J dropped 3; count of bases not matched to a gene: 10. The CDR3 has 20 amino acids. Per germline, CDR1 SGHAT and CDR2 FQNNGV. The CDR3 loop reads CASSLLPGLAGGGGYNEQFF. The DNA of the CDR3 is TGTGCCAGCAGCTTACTGCCGGGACTAGCGGGAGGGGGGGGCTACAATGAGCAGTTCTTC.

This clonotype was counted ten times or more. V and J are TRBV28 and TRBJ1-2; D uncertain. Looked up from germline, CDR1 is MDHEN and CDR2 is SYDVKM. The V end was cut by 3 bases, the J end by 3 bases, with 23 bases between. The CDR3 has 18 amino acids. CDR3 nucleotides: TGTGCCAGCAGTTTTCTTTTTAGCCTCCCCGGGATTCACTATGGCTACACCTTC. This sequence encodes CASSFLFSLPGIHYGYTF.

CDR3 sequence reads: CVCSRELGDEKLFF. The CDR3 region has the DNA TGTGTTTGTTCAAGAGAACTGGGGGACGAAAAACTGTTTTTT. The J gene is TRBJ1-4, the V gene TRBV30; D perhaps matches TRBD1 (5 bases). Germline V gives CDR1 GTSNPN, CDR2 SVGIG (reference sequence). CDR3 length: 14 amino acids.

The chain is built from TRBV7-8 and TRBJ2-2; 8 positions match TRBD1. The J segment lost 4 bases and the V segment lost 0 bases, leaving 7 bases of the junction unmatched. CDR3 length: 17 amino acids. In germline, CDR1 is SGHVS, CDR2 FQNEAQ. The CDR3: CASSLARTGPPTGELFF. CDR3 DNA: TGTGCCAGCAGCTTAGCGAGGACAGGGCCTCCCACCGGGGAGCTGTTTTTT. The full variable domain, its missing parts supplied by reference TRBV7-8 and TRBJ2-2, is GAGVSQSPRYKVAKRGQDVALRCDPISGHVSLFWYQQALGQGPEFLTYFQNEAQLDKSGLPSDRFFAERPEGSVSTLKIQRTQQEDSAVYLCASSLARTGPPTGELFFGEGSRLTVL.